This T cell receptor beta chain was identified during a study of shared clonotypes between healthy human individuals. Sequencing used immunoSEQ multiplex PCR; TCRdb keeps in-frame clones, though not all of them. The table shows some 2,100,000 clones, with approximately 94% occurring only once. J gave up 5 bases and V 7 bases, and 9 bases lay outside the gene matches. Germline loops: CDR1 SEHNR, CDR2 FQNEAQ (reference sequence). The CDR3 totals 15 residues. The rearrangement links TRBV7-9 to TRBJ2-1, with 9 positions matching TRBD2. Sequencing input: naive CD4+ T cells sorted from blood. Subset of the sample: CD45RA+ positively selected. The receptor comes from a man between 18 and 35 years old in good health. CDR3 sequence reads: CASMRGAGGNNEQFF. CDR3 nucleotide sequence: TGTGCCAGCATGCGAGGGGCGGGAGGGAACAATGAGCAGTTCTTC. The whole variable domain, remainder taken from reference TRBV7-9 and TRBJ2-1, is DTGVSQNPRHKITKRGQNVTFRCDPISEHNRLYWYRQTLGQGPEFLTYFQNEAQLEKSRLLSDRFSAERPKGSFSTLEIQRTEQGDSAMYLCASMRGAGGNNEQFFGPGTRLTVL.